These T cell receptor beta chains were read from a single sample in a study of blood T cells in healthy people across ages. TCRdb used MiXCR to reprocess the 5' RACE reads, holding one entry per CDR3 protein. The sample holds roughly 680,000 distinct CDR3 sequences, more than 20% seen once. The sample taken for sequencing was blood. Source of these receptors: a man aged 70 or older in good health. The CDR3 runs from the conserved cysteine through the conserved F or W.

TRBV11-2	TRBJ2-2	CASRQSPSGGTGELFF
TRBV2	TRBJ2-1	CASRTPPGQVNYNEQFF
TRBV20-1	TRBJ1-2	CSARDLPGYGYTF
TRBV29-1	TRBJ2-3	CSVGGRFVADTQYF
TRBV12-3/TRBV12-4	TRBJ2-1	CASIGGSAREQFF
TRBV20-1	TRBJ2-1	CSGIAGGYNEQFF
TRBV6-2/TRBV6-3	TRBJ2-5	CASSYPDPLGTQYF
TRBV6-2/TRBV6-3	TRBJ1-2	CASSYRDRGTYGYTF
TRBV5-1	TRBJ2-5	CASSLSAGQETQYF
TRBV29-1	TRBJ1-1	CSVVGQGNTEAFF
TRBV29-1	TRBJ2-7	CSAGASGYEQYF
TRBV4-3	TRBJ2-1	CASSQDSGDRFYNEQFF
TRBV5-1	TRBJ1-1	CASSLAGTGGFTEAFF
TRBV7-2	TRBJ2-7	CASAGTNLYEQYF
TRBV2	TRBJ2-1	CASSGRDSNNEQFF
TRBV15	TRBJ1-4	CATSKVTGPNEKLFF
TRBV29-1	TRBJ2-6	CILDGSGANVLTF
TRBV6-1	-	CASNTGTGTSYEQYF
TRBV25-1	TRBJ2-1	CASSDPPFENEQFF
TRBV28	TRBJ2-7	CASTSAGYVYEQYF
TRBV7-9	TRBJ2-1	CASSVGGRTSYNEQFF
TRBV7-2	TRBJ2-3	CASSFLPAGGRGDTQYF
TRBV12-3/TRBV12-4	TRBJ1-5	CASRTGPNQPQHF
TRBV4-3	TRBJ2-1	CASSQDVGGSRDNEQFF
TRBV28	TRBJ1-4	CASSLFGATNEKLFF
TRBV7-9	TRBJ2-3	CASSLGVDRAADTQYF
TRBV5-5	TRBJ2-7	CASSAPLGANGAYEQYF
TRBV7-2	TRBJ2-1	CASSPRLGLAGESEQFF
TRBV10-3	TRBJ2-1	CAISELTSGGNEQFF
TRBV27	TRBJ2-2	CASSPGTTGGELFF
TRBV2	TRBJ2-4	CASSRTGQGRNIQYF
TRBV12-3/TRBV12-4	TRBJ2-5	CASSWAVIQETQYF
TRBV7-7	TRBJ2-2	CASRSGQGDTGELFF
TRBV9	TRBJ2-4	CASSVEEAAGDDKNIQCF
TRBV20-1	TRBJ2-4	CSARDGAGTSNIQYF
TRBV29-1	TRBJ2-3	CSTSRDSSDTQYF
TRBV4-3	-	CASSQETGFGYEQYF
TRBV7-3	TRBJ2-1	CASSLIGRASYNEQFF
TRBV9	TRBJ2-1	CASSAPHGQSSYNEQFF
TRBV18	TRBJ1-4	CASSPGEGHNEKLFF
TRBV4-3	TRBJ2-7	CASSQGLAGPVQFYEQYF
TRBV7-2	TRBJ2-5	CASSPTREETQYF
TRBV2	-	CASSGQGDEQYF
TRBV21-1	TRBJ2-7	CASSKGRLAFAYEQYF
TRBV5-6	TRBJ2-5	CASSLGTGSTRTQYF
TRBV3-1	-	CASSPGGQIVLHEQYF
TRBV2	TRBJ2-5	CASSQGTSGSQETQYF
TRBV20-1	TRBJ2-1	CSAILAGDNEQFF